This TCR beta chain was sequenced for a study of response to subunit inactivated influenza vaccine. V gave up 3 bases and J gave up 6 bases, with 8 bases separating them. The CDR3 is made up of 13 amino acids. Whole-study findings and limits: After each seasonal influenza vaccination, few new T cells are recruited, the authors suggested.

TCRdb passed the RT-PCR reads through MiXCR, listing each CDR3 protein once. The data contain about 520,000 distinct CDR3 sequences, roughly 23% of them seen just once; the ten biggest clones take up approximately 2%. A word on this clonotype: Its antigen is not identified.

This receptor was identified in a man between 45 and 60 years old who received an inactivated influenza vaccine. The sequenced sample was CD4+ T cells sorted from PBMCs, obtained more than 4 days after vaccination. This chain links TRBV12-3 or TRBV12-4 with TRBJ2-2, with no clear D. The CDR3 reads CASSFFSSGELFF. The CDR3 DNA follows: TGTGCCAGCAGTTTTTTCTCTTCCGGGGAGCTGTTTTTT.